Each of the 21 T cell receptor beta chains below was sequenced from the same sample in a study of siplizumab effects on memory and regulatory T cells. The repertoire was sequenced with immunoSEQ multiplex PCR; TCRdb's copy has only in-frame clones and lacks some. In the table there are over 80,000 clones, roughly 94% of which are singletons. The sample taken for sequencing was non-Treg CD4+ T cells sorted from blood. These receptors all come from a human donor in good health.

The V call is TRBV28, the J call TRBJ2-7, with 8 positions matching TRBD1. This CDR3 region has 14 residues. The trim removed 6 bases at V and 2 bases at J, leaving 6 bases unmatched. CDR1 and CDR2 from the germline V gene are MDHEN and SYDVKM. CDR3 DNA sequence: TGTGCCAGCAGGGATCCGGGACAGGCCTACGAGCAGTACTTC. Translation gives CASRDPGQAYEQYF.

The chain combines TRBV18 with TRBJ2-7; the match to TRBD1 covers 8 bases. In germline, CDR1 is KGHSH, CDR2 LQKENI. V shed 3 bases, J shed 5 bases, and the junction held 9 bases outside the gene matches. This CDR3 region has 15 residues. The DNA for the CDR3 is TGTGCCAGCTCACCGGACAGGGTTCGTGAACACGAGCAGTACTTC. This translates into CASSPDRVREHEQYF.

This clone was found once. This rearrangement joins TRBV28 to TRBJ2-7, with TRBD1 matching over 9 bases. From germline, CDR1 is MDHEN and CDR2 SYDVKM. The length of the CDR3 is 15 residues. Trimming at V came to 6 bases and at J to 0 bases, leaving 6 bases not matched to a gene. CDR3: CASRLQGASSYEQYF. CDR3 nucleotides: TGTGCCAGCAGGCTACAGGGGGCGAGCTCCTACGAGCAGTACTTC.

The chain joins TRBV7-2 to TRBJ1-5; TRBD1 might be the D (5 bases). Looked up from germline, CDR1 is SGHTA and CDR2 is FQGNSA. The CDR3 consists of 14 residues. Trimming removed 3 bases from V and 7 bases from J, with 13 bases in between. CDR3 DNA: TGTGCCAGCAGCTTCCCCCGGGACGGACAGCCCCAGCATTTT. Translation gives CASSFPRDGQPQHF. The entire variable domain, with the rest obtained from reference TRBV7-2 and TRBJ1-5, is as follows: GAGVSQSPSNKVTEKGKDVELRCDPISGHTALYWYRQSLGQGLEFLIYFQGNSAPDKSGLPSDRFSAERTGGSVSTLTIQRTQQEDSAVYLCASSFPRDGQPQHFGDGTRLSIL.

The chain uses TRBV5-1 and TRBJ1-1; D is unresolved. CDR1 and CDR2 from the germline V gene are SGHRS and YFSETQ. CDR3 length equals 15 residues. The V gene lost 4 bases and the J gene lost 1 base, with 14 bases spanning the gap. CDR3: CASSPETLRNTEAFF. The CDR3 nucleotides are TGCGCCAGCAGCCCCGAAACTCTTAGGAACACTGAAGCTTTCTTT.

This chain connects TRBV12-5 to TRBJ2-5; TRBD2 might be the D (6 bases). The end of the DNA fits TRBJ2-7 better, so the J call may be wrong. The CDR3 runs 12 residues. Looked up from germline, CDR1 is LGHNT and CDR2 is FRNRAP. CDR3 protein: CASGPMGGEQYF. CDR3 coding DNA: TGTGCTAGTGGCCCGATGGGGGGCGAGCAGTACTTC.

The chain is built from TRBV18 and TRBJ2-1; D not certain. Germline CDR1 and CDR2: KGHSH and LQKENI. The CDR3 totals 12 residues. Trimming took 3 bases from V and 7 from J, leaving 7 bases between them. The CDR3 nucleotides are TGTGCCAGCTCACCGGGTAGGAATGAGCAGTTCTTC. As protein: CASSPGRNEQFF.

The rearrangement links TRBV4-2 to TRBJ2-2; D gene uncertain. Germline V lookup: CDR1 LGHNA, CDR2 YNFKEQ. V was shortened by 2 bases and J by 11 bases, with 12 bases between the two germline ends. The CDR3 loop spans 13 amino acids. The CDR3 sequence: CASSQRAFAELFF. CDR3 nucleotide sequence: TGTGCCAGCAGCCAAAGGGCGTTTGCAGAGCTGTTTTTT.

The chain carries TRBV18 and TRBJ1-1, with D perhaps matching TRBD1 (6 bases). From germline, CDR1 is KGHSH and CDR2 LQKENI. The CDR3 is made up of 13 amino acids. Trimming took 10 bases from V and 2 from J, leaving 14 bases between them. The CDR3, as DNA: TGTGCCACGACGGACAGCGAAAACACTGAAGCTTTCTTT. It is translated as CATTDSENTEAFF.

This rearrangement joins TRBV15 to TRBJ2-1, with a tentative D call TRBD2 (6 bases). The germline gives CDR1 LNHNV, CDR2 YYDKDF (reference sequence). CDR3 length: 15 amino acids. V was shortened by 9 bases and J by 4 bases, with 19 bases between the two germline ends. CDR3 sequence reads: CATRSRGDSYNEQFF. The CDR3 region has the DNA TGTGCCACAAGGTCTCGCGGGGACTCGTACAATGAGCAGTTCTTC. Complete variable domain (other parts from reference TRBV15 and TRBJ2-1): DAMVIQNPRYQVTQFGKPVTLSCSQTLNHNVMYWYQQKSSQAPKLLFHYYDKDFNNEADTPDNFQSRRPNTSFCFLDIRSPGLGDTAMYLCATRSRGDSYNEQFFGPGTRLTVL.

This rearrangement joins TRBV28 to TRBJ2-4; D gene ambiguous. The CDR3 runs 15 residues. Germline values: CDR1 MDHEN, CDR2 SYDVKM. The V end lost 6 bases, the J end lost 2 bases, and 14 bases lay between the germline ends. In nucleotides, the CDR3 is TGTGCCAGCAGCCCGCCCCCCGTCTCCAAAAACATTCAGTACTTC. Encoded protein: CASSPPPVSKNIQYF.

This chain uses TRBV28 with TRBJ1-2, with D maybe TRBD1 (5 bases). The germline V gene has CDR1 MDHEN and CDR2 SYDVKM. The CDR3 sequence is 14 residues long. V was pared by 6 bases and J by 4 bases, with 15 bases between. The CDR3 sequence is CASSLGRAGYGYTF. CDR3 sequence (DNA): TGTGCCAGCAGCTTGGGGCGGGCGGGCTATGGCTACACCTTC.

This chain uses TRBV28 with TRBJ2-1; 8 positions match TRBD2. J gave up 8 bases and V 2 bases, and 11 bases lay outside the gene matches. The germline CDR1 and CDR2 sequences are MDHEN and SYDVKM. The CDR3 consists of 16 residues. CDR3 nucleotides: TGTGCCAGCAGTTTAAGTTCCAGCGGGAGTCGATATGAGCAGTTCTTC. It yields the protein CASSLSSSGSRYEQFF.

The chain recombines TRBV11-2 with TRBJ2-1; 12 nucleotides align to TRBD2. J gave up 7 bases and V 6 bases, and 16 bases lay outside the gene matches. This CDR3 contains 18 residues. Germline assignment: CDR1 SGHAT and CDR2 FQNNGV. Here the CDR3 reads CASRETGLAGLGGNEQFF. CDR3 nucleotide sequence: TGTGCCAGCAGAGAGACCGGACTAGCGGGACTTGGGGGTAATGAGCAGTTCTTC.

This chain uses TRBV7-9 with TRBJ2-1; no firm D call. The CDR3 is 16 residues long. Germline CDR1 SEHNR, CDR2 FQNEAQ (reference sequence). Trimming shortened V by 2 bases and J by 10 bases, and 21 bases separated the two germline ends. The CDR3 DNA reads TGTGCCAGCAGCTTAACCGTGGTAACTTCCCTCACCGAGCAGTTCTTC. Translation gives CASSLTVVTSLTEQFF. The entire variable domain, with the rest obtained from reference TRBV7-9 and TRBJ2-1, is as follows: DTGVSQNPRHKITKRGQNVTFRCDPISEHNRLYWYRQTLGQGPEFLTYFQNEAQLEKSRLLSDRFSAERPKGSFSTLEIQRTEQGDSAMYLCASSLTVVTSLTEQFFGPGTRLTVL.

V is TRBV29-1 and J is TRBJ2-5; D possibly corresponds to TRBD2 (6 bases). V was pared by 4 bases and J by 2 bases, with 11 bases between. Germline V gives CDR1 SQVTM, CDR2 ANQGSEA. CDR3 size: 13 residues. The CDR3 spells CSVAPGRQETQYF. As DNA, the CDR3 is TGCAGCGTTGCTCCGGGGAGGCAAGAGACCCAGTACTTC.

The rearrangement links TRBV5-4 to TRBJ2-3; D ambiguous. V lost 0 bases to trimming and J lost 4 bases, with 6 bases between them. Germline V gene lookup returns CDR1 SGHNT and CDR2 YYREEE (reference sequence). The CDR3 covers 13 residues. The CDR3 protein is CASSLVGADTQYF. The DNA for the CDR3 is TGTGCCAGCAGCTTGGTTGGGGCAGATACGCAGTATTTT.

This clone was recorded once. The chain recombines TRBV5-8 with TRBJ2-1; unclear D gene. Germline V gives CDR1 SGHTS, CDR2 YDEGEE. V dropped 2 bases and J dropped 5 bases, with 11 bases sitting between them. CDR3 length: 14 residues. The CDR3 DNA reads TGTGCCAGCAGCTTTGTTTCACGAAACAATGAGCAGTTCTTC. It is translated as CASSFVSRNNEQFF.

The CDR3 here is CASSTRWDGYTF. CDR3 in DNA: TGTGCCAGCAGCACCCGATGGGACGGCTACACCTTC. The chain carries TRBV9 and TRBJ1-2; tentative D call: TRBD1 (5 bases). CDR3 length: 12 residues. The V gene's germline CDR1 is SGDLS and CDR2 YYNGEE. Trimming pared 4 bases from V and 8 bases from J, leaving 12 bases between.

The chain uses TRBV11-2 and TRBJ2-3, with D possibly being TRBD2 (6 bases). V shed 5 bases and J shed 0 bases, with 24 bases lying between them. Germline-derived CDR1 and CDR2 are SGHAT and FQNNGV. The CDR3 extends over 19 amino acids. Written as DNA, the CDR3 is TGTGCCAGCAGCCTAAGGGAGGCCCACAGCGATTATAGCACAGATACGCAGTATTTT. This gives the protein CASSLREAHSDYSTDTQYF. Combining the CDR3 with reference TRBV11-2 and TRBJ2-3 gives the whole variable domain EAGVAQSPRYKIIEKRQSVAFWCNPISGHATLYWYQQILGQGPKLLIQFQNNGVVDDSQLPKDRFSAERLKGVDSTLKIQPAKLEDSAVYLCASSLREAHSDYSTDTQYFGPGTRLTVL.

V is TRBV5-6 and J is TRBJ2-7; no reliable D call. Trimming pared 2 bases from V and 1 base from J, leaving 4 bases between. The CDR3 is 12 amino acids. In germline, CDR1 is SGHDT, CDR2 YYEEEE. This CDR3 is CASSFQSYEQYF. The CDR3 bases are TGTGCCAGCAGCTTTCAGTCCTACGAGCAGTACTTC.